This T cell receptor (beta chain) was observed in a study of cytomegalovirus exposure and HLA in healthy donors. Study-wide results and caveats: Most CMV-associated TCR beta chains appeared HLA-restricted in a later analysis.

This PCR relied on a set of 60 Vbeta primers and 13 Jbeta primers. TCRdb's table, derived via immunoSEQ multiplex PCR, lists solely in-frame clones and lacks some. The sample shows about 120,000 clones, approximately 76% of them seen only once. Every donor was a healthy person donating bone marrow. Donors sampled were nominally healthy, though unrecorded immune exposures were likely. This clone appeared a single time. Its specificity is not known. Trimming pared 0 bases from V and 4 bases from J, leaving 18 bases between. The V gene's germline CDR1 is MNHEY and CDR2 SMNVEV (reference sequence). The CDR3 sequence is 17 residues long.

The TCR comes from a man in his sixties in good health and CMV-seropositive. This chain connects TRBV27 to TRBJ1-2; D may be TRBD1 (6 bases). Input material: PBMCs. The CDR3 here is CASSLSINRVWTYGYTF. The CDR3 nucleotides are TGTGCCAGCAGTTTATCCATAAACAGGGTGTGGACCTATGGCTACACCTTC.